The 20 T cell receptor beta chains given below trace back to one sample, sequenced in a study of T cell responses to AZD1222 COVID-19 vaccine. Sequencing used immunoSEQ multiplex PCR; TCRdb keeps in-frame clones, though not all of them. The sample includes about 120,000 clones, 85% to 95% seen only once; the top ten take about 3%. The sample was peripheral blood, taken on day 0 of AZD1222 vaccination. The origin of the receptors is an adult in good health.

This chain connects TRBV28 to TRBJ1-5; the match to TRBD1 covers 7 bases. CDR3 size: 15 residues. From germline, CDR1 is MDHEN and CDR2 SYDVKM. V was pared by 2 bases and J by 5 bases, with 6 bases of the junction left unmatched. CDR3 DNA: TGTGCCAGCAGTTTAACAGGGGAGGTTCATCAGCCCCAGCATTTT. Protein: CASSLTGEVHQPQHF. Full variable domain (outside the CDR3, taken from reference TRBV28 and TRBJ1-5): DVKVTQSSRYLVKRTGEKVFLECVQDMDHENMFWYRQDPGLGLRLIYFSYDVKMKEKGDIPEGYSVSREKKERFSLILESASTNQTSMYLCASSLTGEVHQPQHFGDGTRLSIL.

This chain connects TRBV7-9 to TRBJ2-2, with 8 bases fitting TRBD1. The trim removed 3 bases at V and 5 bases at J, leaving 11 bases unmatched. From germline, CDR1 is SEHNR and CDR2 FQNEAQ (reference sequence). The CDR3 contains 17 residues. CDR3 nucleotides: TGTGCCAGCAGCTTTAACCCCGGACAGGGAAGGACCGGGGAGCTGTTTTTT. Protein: CASSFNPGQGRTGELFF.

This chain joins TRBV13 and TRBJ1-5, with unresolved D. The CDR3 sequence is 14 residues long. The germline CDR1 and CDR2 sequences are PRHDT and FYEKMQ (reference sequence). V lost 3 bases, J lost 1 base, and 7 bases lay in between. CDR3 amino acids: CASSLKGSNQPQHF. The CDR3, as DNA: TGTGCCAGCAGCTTGAAGGGCAGCAATCAGCCCCAGCATTTT. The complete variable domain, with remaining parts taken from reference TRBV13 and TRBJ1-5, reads AAGVIQSPRHLIKEKRETATLKCYPIPRHDTVYWYQQGPGQDPQFLISFYEKMQSDKGSIPDRFSAQQFSDYHSELNMSSLELGDSALYFCASSLKGSNQPQHFGDGTRLSIL.

CDR3 amino acids: CASSSMAGLNTEAFF. The CDR3 bases are TGTGCCAGCAGCTCCATGGCAGGACTGAACACTGAAGCTTTCTTT. The genes are TRBV11-2 and TRBJ1-1; no firm D call. V was clipped by 4 bases and J by 0 bases, with 12 bases between them. Germline V gene data show CDR1 as SGHAT and CDR2 as FQNNGV. CDR3 length: 15 amino acids.

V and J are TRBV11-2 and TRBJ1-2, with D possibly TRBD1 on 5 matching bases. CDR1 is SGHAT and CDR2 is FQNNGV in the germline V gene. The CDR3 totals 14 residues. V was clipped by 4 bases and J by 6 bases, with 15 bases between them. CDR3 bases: TGTGCCAGCAGCTCCGGCGTCAGGGTTGATGGCTACACCTTC. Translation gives CASSSGVRVDGYTF.

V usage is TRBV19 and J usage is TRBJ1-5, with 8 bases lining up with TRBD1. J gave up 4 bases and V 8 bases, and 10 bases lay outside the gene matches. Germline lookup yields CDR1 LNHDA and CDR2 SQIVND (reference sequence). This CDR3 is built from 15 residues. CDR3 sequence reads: CASLPGGLLNQPQHF. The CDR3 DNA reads TGTGCCAGTTTACCAGGGGGCTTGTTGAATCAGCCCCAGCATTTT.

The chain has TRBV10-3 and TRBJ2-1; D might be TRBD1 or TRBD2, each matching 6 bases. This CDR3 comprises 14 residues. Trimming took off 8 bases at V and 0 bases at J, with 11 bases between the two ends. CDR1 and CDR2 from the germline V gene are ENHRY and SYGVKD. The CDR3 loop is CAIGGRSSYNEQFF. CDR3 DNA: TGTGCCATCGGGGGGCGGAGCTCCTACAATGAGCAGTTCTTC.

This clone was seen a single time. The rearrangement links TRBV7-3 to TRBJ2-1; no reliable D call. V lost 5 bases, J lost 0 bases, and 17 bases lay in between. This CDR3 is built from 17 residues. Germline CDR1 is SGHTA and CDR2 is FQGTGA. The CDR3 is CASSPYGRRSSYNEQFF. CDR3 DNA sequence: TGTGCCAGCAGCCCTTACGGAAGGCGTAGCTCCTACAATGAGCAGTTCTTC.

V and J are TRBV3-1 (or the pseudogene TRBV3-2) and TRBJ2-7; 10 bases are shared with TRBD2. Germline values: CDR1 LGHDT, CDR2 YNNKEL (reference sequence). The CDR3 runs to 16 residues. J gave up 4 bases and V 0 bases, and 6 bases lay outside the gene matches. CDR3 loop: CASSQDLAGGLYEQYF. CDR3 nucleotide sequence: TGTGCCAGCAGCCAAGATTTAGCGGGAGGATTGTACGAGCAGTACTTC.

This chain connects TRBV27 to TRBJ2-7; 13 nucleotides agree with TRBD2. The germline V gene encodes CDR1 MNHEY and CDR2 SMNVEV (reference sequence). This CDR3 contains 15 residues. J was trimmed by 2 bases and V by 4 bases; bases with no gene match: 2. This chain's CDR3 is CASSYGLAGAYEQYF. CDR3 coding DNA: TGTGCCAGCAGTTACGGACTAGCGGGGGCCTACGAGCAGTACTTC.

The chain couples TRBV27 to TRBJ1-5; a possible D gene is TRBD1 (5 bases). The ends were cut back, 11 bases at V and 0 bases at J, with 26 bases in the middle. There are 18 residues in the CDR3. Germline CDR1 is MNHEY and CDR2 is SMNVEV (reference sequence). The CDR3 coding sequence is TGTGCCGACCCCCTCCGGGGGGAACAAAAGGATAGCAATCAGCCCCAGCATTTT. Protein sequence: CADPLRGEQKDSNQPQHF.

The CDR3 bases are TGTGCCAGCAAAGAAGGTAGCGAACCCTACGAGCAGTACTTC. It translates to CASKEGSEPYEQYF. The chain combines TRBV2 with TRBJ2-7; weak D call: TRBD2 (5 bases). V was cut by 7 bases and J by 2 bases, with 15 bases left in between. In germline, CDR1 is SNHLY, CDR2 FYNNEI. This CDR3 has 14 amino acids.

The CDR3 DNA is TGTGCCAGCAGCTTAGGTCTCAGCTCACCCCTCCACTTT. Protein sequence: CASSLGLSSPLHF. This chain links TRBV7-3 with TRBJ1-6; D gene ambiguous. V shed 2 bases and J shed 10 bases, with 9 bases lying between them. This CDR3 contains 13 residues. Germline V gene lookup returns CDR1 SGHTA and CDR2 FQGTGA.

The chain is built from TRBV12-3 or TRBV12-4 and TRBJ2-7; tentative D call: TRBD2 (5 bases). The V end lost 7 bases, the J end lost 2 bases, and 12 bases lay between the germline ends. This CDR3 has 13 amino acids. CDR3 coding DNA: TGTGCCAGCAAGGTTTCAGCGGCCTACGAGCAGTACTTC. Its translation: CASKVSAAYEQYF.

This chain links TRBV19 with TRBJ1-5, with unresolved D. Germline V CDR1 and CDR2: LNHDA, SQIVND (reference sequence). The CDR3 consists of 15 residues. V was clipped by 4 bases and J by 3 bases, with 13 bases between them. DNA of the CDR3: TGTGCCAGTAGTAATAGAGATCTTAACAATCAGCCCCAGCATTTT. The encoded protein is CASSNRDLNNQPQHF.

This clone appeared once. The CDR3 region is CASSAGYSNQPQHF. DNA of the CDR3: TGTGCCAGCAGTGCAGGGTATAGCAATCAGCCCCAGCATTTT. The rearrangement links TRBV7-9 to TRBJ1-5; D is perhaps TRBD1 (5 bases). CDR1 and CDR2 (germline): SEHNR, FQNEAQ (reference sequence). This CDR3 contains 14 residues. V gave up 6 bases and J gave up 0 bases, with 9 bases separating them. The whole variable domain, filled in from reference TRBV7-9 and TRBJ1-5, reads DTGVSQNPRHKITKRGQNVTFRCDPISEHNRLYWYRQTLGQGPEFLTYFQNEAQLEKSRLLSDRFSAERPKGSFSTLEIQRTEQGDSAMYLCASSAGYSNQPQHFGDGTRLSIL.

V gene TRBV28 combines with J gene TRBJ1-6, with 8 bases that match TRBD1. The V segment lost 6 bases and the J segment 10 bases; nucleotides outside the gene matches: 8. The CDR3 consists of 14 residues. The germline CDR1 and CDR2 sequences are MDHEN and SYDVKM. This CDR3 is CASRMDRVGSPLHF. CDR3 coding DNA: TGTGCCAGCAGAATGGACAGGGTGGGGTCACCCCTCCACTTT.

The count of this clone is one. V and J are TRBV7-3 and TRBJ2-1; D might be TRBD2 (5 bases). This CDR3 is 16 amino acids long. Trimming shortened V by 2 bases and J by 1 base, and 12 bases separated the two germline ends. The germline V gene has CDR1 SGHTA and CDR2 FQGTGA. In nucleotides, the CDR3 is TGTGCCAGCAGCTTAGATGAGGGATTATCCTACAATGAGCAGTTCTTC. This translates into CASSLDEGLSYNEQFF.

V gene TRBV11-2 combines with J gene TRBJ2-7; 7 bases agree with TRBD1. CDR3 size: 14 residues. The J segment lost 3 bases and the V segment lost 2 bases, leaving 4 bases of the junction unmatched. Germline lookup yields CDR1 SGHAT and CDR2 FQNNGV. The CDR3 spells CASSLRDRVYEQYF. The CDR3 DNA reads TGTGCCAGCAGCTTAAGGGACAGAGTCTACGAGCAGTACTTC.

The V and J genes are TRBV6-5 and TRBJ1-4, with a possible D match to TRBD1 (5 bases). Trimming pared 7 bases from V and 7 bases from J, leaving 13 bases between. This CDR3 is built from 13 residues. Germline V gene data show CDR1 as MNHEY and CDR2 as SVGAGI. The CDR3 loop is CASNGGSGEKLFF. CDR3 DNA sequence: TGTGCCAGCAATGGGGGTTCGGGTGAAAAACTGTTTTTT.